The 6 T cell receptor beta chains given below trace back to one sample, sequenced in a study of blood T cells in healthy people across ages. A second PCR of about 6 to 12 cycles used a sample-barcoded 5' primer and a J-beta primer mix. Using its own MiXCR run on the 5' RACE reads, TCRdb lists one record per CDR3 protein. The repertoire has roughly 790,000 distinct CDR3 sequences, approximately 39% of them found once; the top ten carry roughly 20%. Specimen: blood. The receptors originated from a woman aged 60 to 75 in good health.

V usage is TRBV5-6 and J usage is TRBJ2-5; TRBD1 agrees at 7 bases. The CDR3 loop spans 13 amino acids. Germline trimming cut 4 bases from V and 3 bases from J; bases unmatched to any gene: 3. Germline V gene lookup returns CDR1 SGHDT and CDR2 YYEEEE. CDR3 amino acids: CASSRDSEETQYF. The CDR3 bases are TGTGCCAGCAGCCGGGACAGTGAAGAGACCCAGTACTTC.

This clonotype was observed a handful of times. The chain joins TRBV10-3 to TRBJ2-3; 16 bases line up with TRBD2. V gave up 6 bases and J gave up 1 base; unmatched junction bases: 1. Per the germline V gene, CDR1 is ENHRY and CDR2 is SYGVKD. The CDR3 runs to 16 residues. The CDR3 DNA is TGTGCCATCAGGGGGACTAGCGGGGGGGGCACAGATACGCAGTATTTT. Protein: CAIRGTSGGGTDTQYF.

This clonotype was seen at least ten times. The CDR3 nucleotides are TGTGCCAGCAGCATCAGGAGCGAGCAGTACTTC. This codes for CASSIRSEQYF. The J gene is TRBJ2-7, the V gene TRBV3-1; the D is unclear. CDR1 is LGHDT and CDR2 is YNNKEL in the germline V gene (reference sequence). V was trimmed by 5 bases and J by 6 bases, leaving 8 bases between them. The CDR3 is made up of 11 amino acids.

The chain couples TRBV28 to TRBJ1-6; D might be TRBD1 (5 bases). V was pared by 4 bases and J by 5 bases, with 9 bases between. Per the germline V gene, CDR1 is MDHEN and CDR2 is SYDVKM. The CDR3 is 14 residues long. The CDR3 sequence: CASSSGNDNSPLHF. Written as DNA, the CDR3 is TGTGCCAGCAGTTCAGGGAATGATAATTCACCCCTCCACTTT.

This clonotype has a handful of counts. V and J are TRBV7-9 and TRBJ1-1; TRBD1 matches at 7 bases. This CDR3 is built from 15 residues. Germline values: CDR1 SEHNR, CDR2 FQNEAQ (reference sequence). Losses at the gene ends were 6 bases for V and 0 bases for J; bases not matched to a gene: 7. CDR3 loop: CASSPLGGLNTEAFF. CDR3 in DNA: TGTGCCAGCAGTCCTTTAGGGGGCTTGAACACTGAAGCTTTCTTT.

The V call is TRBV6-1, the J call TRBJ1-1; no definite D call. This CDR3 has 16 amino acids. Germline V CDR1 and CDR2: MNHNS, SASEGT. V shed 7 bases and J shed 0 bases, with 18 bases lying between them. CDR3 in DNA: TGTGCCAGCACCATTAAGAGGTCCGCTATGAACACTGAAGCTTTCTTT. It codes for CASTIKRSAMNTEAFF.